These 20 T cell receptor beta chains originate from one sample sequenced in a study of metastatic and nonmetastatic thyroid tumors. None of the patients had undergone any treatment ahead of thyroid surgery. With MiXCR, TCRdb reprocessed the PCR reads. The data hold fewer than 25,000 clones, with less than 20% observed a single time. The sequenced sample consisted of blood. Receptors originate from a female donor with papillary thyroid cancer or a benign thyroid nodule (not recorded which). Some clones in this sample may be carry-over from other donors' samples.

Only a few counts were recorded for this clone. The gene calls are TRBV6-4 and TRBJ2-3, with D uncertain. V lost 2 bases to trimming and J lost 4 bases, with 7 bases between them. The CDR3 is 13 residues long. Germline V gives CDR1 MRHNA, CDR2 SNTAGT. The CDR3 is CASSDKAADTQYF. CDR3 DNA sequence: TGTGCCAGCAGTGACAAAGCCGCAGATACGCAGTATTTT.

As for this clone: A junction boundary mismatches the germline segment, possibly from a read error. The chain employs TRBV15 and TRBJ1-2; D may be TRBD1 (5 bases). The CDR3 loop spans 18 amino acids. Germline V gene lookup returns CDR1 LNHNV and CDR2 YYDKDF (reference sequence). The CDR3 is CATSIDYGAQWASPGHTF. In nucleotides, the CDR3 is TGTGCCACCAGCATAGATTACGGGGCTCAGTGGGCTTCTCCTGGCCACACCTTC.

The J gene is TRBJ2-5, the V gene TRBV5-8, with D possibly being TRBD1 (6 bases). Per germline, CDR1 SGHTS and CDR2 YDEGEE. V lost 4 bases, J lost 5 bases, and 18 bases lay in between. The length of the CDR3 is 15 residues. In DNA form, the CDR3 reads TGTGCCAGCAGCCAGGGACAAGTGGCGCGTGAGACCCAGTACTTC. This codes for CASSQGQVARETQYF.

This clone was observed many times. The rearrangement links TRBV7-9 to TRBJ1-1; D remains ambiguous. V was clipped by 5 bases and J by 0 bases, with 10 bases between them. CDR1 SEHNR and CDR2 FQNEAQ come from the germline V gene (reference sequence). The CDR3 covers 14 residues. The CDR3 DNA follows: TGTGCCAGCAGCGCTGTGACACTGAACACTGAAGCTTTCTTT. Amino acids: CASSAVTLNTEAFF.

This clone showed up many times. The chain joins TRBV7-6 to TRBJ2-3; D call uncertain. CDR3 size: 15 residues. Germline V gene data show CDR1 as SGHVS and CDR2 as FNYEAQ. The V gene lost 1 base and the J gene lost 0 bases, with 8 bases spanning the gap. The CDR3 nucleotides are TGTGCCAGCAGCTTAGGATTTGGGAGCACAGATACGCAGTATTTT. This gives the protein CASSLGFGSTDTQYF.

Ten or more counts support this clone. The V gene is TRBV4-3, the J gene TRBJ2-3, with D possibly TRBD1 on 6 matching bases. V dropped 4 bases and J dropped 2 bases, with 13 bases sitting between them. CDR1 and CDR2 from the germline V gene are LGHNA and YSLEER. This CDR3 has 15 residues. CDR3 bases: TGCGCCAGCAGCCTAAGCAGGGGAATCACAGATACGCAGTATTTT. Translation gives CASSLSRGITDTQYF.

This clone appeared many times. The chain's CDR3 is CASSFRQGANYGYTF. CDR3 nucleotide sequence: TGTGCCAGCAGCTTTCGGCAGGGGGCGAACTATGGCTACACCTTC. The chain has TRBV7-9 and TRBJ1-2, with 8 bases aligning to TRBD1. The CDR3 contains 15 residues. Losses at the gene ends were 3 bases for V and 2 bases for J; bases not matched to a gene: 5. Germline loops: CDR1 SEHNR, CDR2 FQNEAQ (reference sequence).

The sample holds many counts of this clone. The rearrangement links TRBV28 to TRBJ2-1, with 13 nucleotides matching TRBD2. The ends lost 3 bases at V and 9 bases at J; junction bases unmatched: 8. Germline loops: CDR1 MDHEN, CDR2 SYDVKM. This CDR3 has 16 amino acids. CDR3 region: CASSFWTSGRSSEQFF. CDR3 nucleotides: TGTGCCAGCAGTTTCTGGACTAGCGGGAGAAGTAGTGAGCAGTTCTTC.

The chain employs TRBV11-3 and TRBJ1-1; TRBD1 might be the D (5 bases). Germline values: CDR1 SGHNT, CDR2 YENEEA. This CDR3 has 15 amino acids. V was shortened by 1 base and J by 1 base, with 10 bases between the two germline ends. This CDR3 is CASSLGGGRNTEAFF. The CDR3 coding sequence is TGTGCCAGCAGCTTAGGCGGGGGGAGGAACACTGAAGCTTTCTTT.

In its sample, this clone was seen many times. This chain uses TRBV6-1 with TRBJ2-5; D is possibly TRBD1 or TRBD2 (5 bases each). The CDR3 loop spans 14 amino acids. Trimming left V 6 bases short and J 5 bases short, with 16 bases between. Per the germline V gene, CDR1 is MNHNS and CDR2 is SASEGT. This CDR3 reads CASRRGGEAETQYF. The DNA of the CDR3 is TGTGCCAGCAGACGTGGGGGAGAAGCGGAGACCCAGTACTTC.

This clone was picked up many times. The chain joins TRBV13 to TRBJ2-3; 7 nucleotides align to TRBD2. Germline V gives CDR1 PRHDT, CDR2 FYEKMQ (reference sequence). V shed 5 bases, J shed 3 bases, and the junction held 14 bases outside the gene matches. CDR3 size: 17 residues. This chain's CDR3 is CASSRPSWEGRTDTQYF. CDR3 DNA: TGTGCCAGCAGCCGTCCGTCGTGGGAGGGCCGAACAGATACGCAGTATTTT.

This clone was picked up a small number of times. This is likely a read error, given that the CDR3 carries no conserved phenylalanine or tryptophan at its end. No DNA is shown, since the ends of the CDR3 on it are uncertain; the CDR3 is the one TCRdb lists. J is TRBJ2-7 and V is TRBV19; the D segment call TRBD1 is taken from the table without a DNA check. In germline, CDR1 is LNHDA, CDR2 SQIVND (reference sequence). Termini included, the CDR3 measures 12 amino acids. The CDR3 is CASSISPGEKYL.

The chain combines TRBV6-1 with TRBJ2-2; TRBD1 matches at 8 bases. With 4 bases clipped from V and 3 bases from J, the junction kept 1 base outside the gene matches. There are 14 residues in the CDR3. Germline CDR1 reads MNHNS; CDR2 reads SASEGT. This chain's CDR3 is CASSVTGDTGELFF. CDR3 sequence (DNA): TGTGCCAGCAGTGTGACAGGGGACACCGGGGAGCTGTTTTTT.

The V and J genes are TRBV20-1 and TRBJ2-5; D is perhaps TRBD2 (7 bases). V was cut by 0 bases and J by 9 bases, with 14 bases left in between. The CDR3 covers 13 residues. Germline V CDR1 and CDR2: DFQATT, SNEGSKA (reference sequence). CDR3 sequence: CSARDLGGASQYF. The CDR3 DNA reads TGCAGTGCTAGAGATTTGGGGGGGGCGTCCCAGTACTTC.

There are many counts of this clone. V is TRBV19 and J is TRBJ1-6; D gene ambiguous. V was cut by 5 bases and J by 7 bases, with 9 bases left in between. Germline V lookup: CDR1 LNHDA, CDR2 SQIVND (reference sequence). This CDR3 has 13 amino acids. The CDR3 protein is CASSRTANSPLHF. CDR3 bases: TGTGCCAGTAGTCGCACAGCGAATTCACCCCTCCACTTT.

This clone was found many times. This sequence joins TRBV13 and TRBJ1-1, with D tentatively TRBD1 (5 bases). The CDR3 length is 15 residues. Germline CDR1 is PRHDT and CDR2 is FYEKMQ (reference sequence). The ends were cut back, 0 bases at V and 1 base at J, with 9 bases in the middle. The CDR3 bases are TGTGCCAGCAGCTTAGGTGGGGACCCGAACACTGAAGCTTTCTTT. Its translation is CASSLGGDPNTEAFF.

The CDR3, as DNA: TGTGCCAGCAGCCCCGCCTGGACAGGGTCATCTGGCTACACCTTC. Protein product: CASSPAWTGSSGYTF. This rearrangement joins TRBV11-3 to TRBJ1-2; the match to TRBD1 covers 8 bases. The CDR3 is 15 residues long. Trimming cost V 5 bases and J 7 bases; bases outside gene matches: 12. Germline V gives CDR1 SGHNT, CDR2 YENEEA.

This clone has at least ten counts. The gene calls are TRBV5-8 and TRBJ2-1; D may match TRBD1 or TRBD2 (5 bases each). CDR1 and CDR2 from the germline V gene are SGHTS and YDEGEE. Deletions cut 1 base from V and 10 bases from J, with 12 bases between. The CDR3 is 13 residues long. The CDR3 nucleotides are TGTGCCAGCAGCTTGAGAGGGGCCGGGGAGCAGTTCTTC. Translation: CASSLRGAGEQFF.

This clone was recorded at least ten times. A much larger clone is a single base away; this may be a read error. Other DNA sequences within the sample encode an identical CDR3. This rearrangement joins TRBV19 to TRBJ2-5, with D possibly matching TRBD2 (6 bases). Germline loops: CDR1 LNHDA, CDR2 SQIVND (reference sequence). The CDR3 spans 15 residues. This CDR3 is CASSIRRERGETQYF. CDR3 coding DNA: TGTGCCAGTAGTATACGACGGGAGCGAGGGGAGACTCAGTACTTC.

The chain links TRBV11-1 to TRBJ2-2; the D is unclear. Per germline, CDR1 SGHAT and CDR2 FQDESV (reference sequence). This CDR3 is built from 17 residues. V was trimmed by 5 bases and J by 0 bases, leaving 16 bases between them. The CDR3 spells CASSPPPLHPNTGELFF. Written as DNA, the CDR3 is TGTGCCAGCAGCCCCCCACCCTTGCATCCGAACACCGGGGAGCTGTTTTTT.